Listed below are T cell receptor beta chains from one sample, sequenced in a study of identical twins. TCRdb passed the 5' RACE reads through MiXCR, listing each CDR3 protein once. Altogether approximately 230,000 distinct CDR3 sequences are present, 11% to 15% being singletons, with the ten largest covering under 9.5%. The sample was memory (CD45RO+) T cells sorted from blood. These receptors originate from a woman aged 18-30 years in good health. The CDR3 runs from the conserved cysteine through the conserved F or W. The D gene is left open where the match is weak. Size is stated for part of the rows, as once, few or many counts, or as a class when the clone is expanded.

cdr3_nt: TGTGCCAGCAGCTTAGCAAGGGAAAACACTGAAGCTTTCTTT; cdr3_aa: CASSLARENTEAFF; v_call: TRBV7-2; j_call: TRBJ1-1; clone_size: .; d_call: .
cdr3_nt: TGTGCCAGCAGCCCGGACGGCGGGACTTACAATGAGCAGTTCTTC; cdr3_aa: CASSPDGGTYNEQFF; v_call: TRBV12-3/TRBV12-4; j_call: TRBJ2-1; clone_size: .; d_call: .
cdr3_nt: TGTGCCAGCACCCGGGGGCAGCGGGGGGGCCGTAATGAGCAGTTCTTC; cdr3_aa: CASTRGQRGGRNEQFF; v_call: TRBV12-3/TRBV12-4; j_call: TRBJ2-1; clone_size: many; d_call: TRBD2
cdr3_nt: TGTGCCACGACACGCGGGATAGGCTACAATGAGCAGTTCTTC; cdr3_aa: CATTRGIGYNEQFF; v_call: TRBV27; j_call: TRBJ2-1; clone_size: few; d_call: .
cdr3_nt: TGCGCCAGCAGTCAGAGACAGGGGTCATATAGCAATCAGCCCCAGCATTTT; cdr3_aa: CASSQRQGSYSNQPQHF; v_call: TRBV23-1; j_call: TRBJ1-5; clone_size: few; d_call: TRBD1
cdr3_nt: TGTGCCAGCTCACCACCGGGGAGCGGGGGGATCATTCAGTACTTC; cdr3_aa: CASSPPGSGGIIQYF; v_call: TRBV18; j_call: TRBJ2-4; clone_size: .; d_call: TRBD2
cdr3_nt: TGCAGTGCTAGCGGGCTAGCGGGAGTGGTCATTGATACGCAGTATTTT; cdr3_aa: CSASGLAGVVIDTQYF; v_call: TRBV20-1; j_call: TRBJ2-3; clone_size: many; d_call: TRBD2
cdr3_nt: TGCGCCAGCAGCTTGAGGGAGGGGGCAGGCTCTGGGGCCAACGTCCTGACTTTC; cdr3_aa: CASSLREGAGSGANVLTF; v_call: TRBV5-5; j_call: TRBJ2-6; clone_size: .; d_call: .
cdr3_nt: TGTGCTAGTGGTCCTCAGAGAGGCACTGAAGCTTTCTTT; cdr3_aa: CASGPQRGTEAFF; v_call: TRBV12-5; j_call: TRBJ1-1; clone_size: .; d_call: .
cdr3_nt: TGTGCCAGCAGTTTCCCCATCAGGGGGGGAAGGGGAACTGAAGCTTTCTTT; cdr3_aa: CASSFPIRGGRGTEAFF; v_call: TRBV28; j_call: TRBJ1-1; clone_size: .; d_call: TRBD1
cdr3_nt: TGTGCCAGCAGCTTGCACAGGAACTATGGCTACACCTTC; cdr3_aa: CASSLHRNYGYTF; v_call: TRBV5-6; j_call: TRBJ1-2; clone_size: .; d_call: .
cdr3_nt: TGTGCCAGCAGCCTACTACTAGCGGCGGGACTCACAGATACGCAGTATTTT; cdr3_aa: CASSLLLAAGLTDTQYF; v_call: TRBV7-2; j_call: TRBJ2-3; clone_size: .; d_call: TRBD2
cdr3_nt: TGTGCCAGCAGCTTAGGCGCTAGCGCGGGCGGGGAGCTGTTTTTT; cdr3_aa: CASSLGASAGGELFF; v_call: TRBV11-2; j_call: TRBJ2-2; clone_size: many; d_call: .
cdr3_nt: TGTGCCAGCAGCCTCTCCGGGGAGCCCCAGCATTTT; cdr3_aa: CASSLSGEPQHF; v_call: TRBV5-6; j_call: TRBJ1-5; clone_size: .; d_call: .
cdr3_nt: TGCAGTGCCACAAAGGCAGGCACAGACTCCTACAATGAGCAGTTCTTC; cdr3_aa: CSATKAGTDSYNEQFF; v_call: TRBV20-1; j_call: TRBJ2-1; clone_size: few; d_call: .
cdr3_nt: TGTGCCAGCAGCCGAATCCAGGGCGAAGGCTACACCTTC; cdr3_aa: CASSRIQGEGYTF; v_call: TRBV14; j_call: TRBJ1-2; clone_size: .; d_call: .
cdr3_nt: TGCGCCAGCAGCTTACTAGCGGGGGGTCAGGATGAGCAGTTCTTC; cdr3_aa: CASSLLAGGQDEQFF; v_call: TRBV5-1; j_call: TRBJ2-1; clone_size: .; d_call: TRBD2
cdr3_nt: TGCAGTGCTAGAGAAAGGAGGACCTCAGCTTTCTTT; cdr3_aa: CSARERRTSAFF; v_call: TRBV20-1; j_call: TRBJ1-1; clone_size: many; d_call: .
cdr3_nt: TGTGCCAGCAGCGTACCGGGAGTAGGCCAAGAGACCCAGTACTTC; cdr3_aa: CASSVPGVGQETQYF; v_call: TRBV9; j_call: TRBJ2-5; clone_size: .; d_call: .
cdr3_nt: TGTGCCAGCAGGATCGGGGCAACCCATCCCAATACGCAGTATTTT; cdr3_aa: CASRIGATHPNTQYF; v_call: TRBV6-1; j_call: TRBJ2-3; clone_size: .; d_call: .
cdr3_nt: TGTGCCACCAGTGACCCGGGACAGGGTTCAGATACGCAGTATTTT; cdr3_aa: CATSDPGQGSDTQYF; v_call: TRBV24-1; j_call: TRBJ2-3; clone_size: few; d_call: TRBD1
cdr3_nt: TGTGCCAGCAGGACACTTAGCTCTGGAAACACCATATATTTT; cdr3_aa: CASRTLSSGNTIYF; v_call: TRBV28; j_call: TRBJ1-3; clone_size: .; d_call: .
cdr3_nt: TGTGCCAGCAAGGTCGGCGGGGGGGCCTACAATGAGCAGTTCTTC; cdr3_aa: CASKVGGGAYNEQFF; v_call: TRBV2; j_call: TRBJ2-1; clone_size: .; d_call: TRBD2
cdr3_nt: TGTGCCAGCAGTTATCTCAGGGCAAACACTGAAGCTTTCTTT; cdr3_aa: CASSYLRANTEAFF; v_call: TRBV11-2; j_call: TRBJ1-1; clone_size: few; d_call: .
cdr3_nt: TGTGCCAGCAGTTCGAGTGCAACTAATGAAAAACTGTTTTTT; cdr3_aa: CASSSSATNEKLFF; v_call: TRBV6-2/TRBV6-3; j_call: TRBJ1-4; clone_size: few; d_call: .
cdr3_nt: TGCGCCAGCAGCTTTACAGGGTGGGAAGAGACCCAGTACTTC; cdr3_aa: CASSFTGWEETQYF; v_call: TRBV5-1; j_call: TRBJ2-5; clone_size: .; d_call: .
cdr3_nt: TGTGCCAGCAGCGGCGGCGGACTAGCGGGGGGATACAATGAGCAGTTCTTC; cdr3_aa: CASSGGGLAGGYNEQFF; v_call: TRBV5-6; j_call: TRBJ2-1; clone_size: many; d_call: TRBD2
cdr3_nt: TGTGCCAGCAGCCCCGGGCCCGGGCATGGCTACACCTTC; cdr3_aa: CASSPGPGHGYTF; v_call: TRBV12-3/TRBV12-4; j_call: TRBJ1-2; clone_size: .; d_call: .
cdr3_nt: TGTGCCACCAGCAGAGGACAGGGGTTGAGCTACGAGCAGTACTTC; cdr3_aa: CATSRGQGLSYEQYF; v_call: TRBV15; j_call: TRBJ2-7; clone_size: few; d_call: TRBD1
cdr3_nt: TGCGCCAGCAGCTTGGGGGGACAGGGTACGAACACTGAAGCTTTCTTT; cdr3_aa: CASSLGGQGTNTEAFF; v_call: TRBV5-1; j_call: TRBJ1-1; clone_size: few; d_call: TRBD1
cdr3_nt: TGTGCTAGTGTCCCGGACAGATTAAATTCACCCCTCCACTTT; cdr3_aa: CASVPDRLNSPLHF; v_call: TRBV12-5; j_call: TRBJ1-6; clone_size: .; d_call: .
cdr3_nt: TGCAGCATCAACAGGGGCCGCACGGGAGAGACCCGGTACTTC; cdr3_aa: CSINRGRTGETRYF; v_call: TRBV29-1; j_call: TRBJ2-5; clone_size: .; d_call: .
cdr3_nt: TGTGCCAGCAGCTTGCGGGACTCTGATCAGCCCCAGCATTTT; cdr3_aa: CASSLRDSDQPQHF; v_call: TRBV5-8; j_call: TRBJ1-5; clone_size: .; d_call: .
cdr3_nt: TGCAGTGTCTCGGACAGGGGGGGCTATGGCTACACCTTC; cdr3_aa: CSVSDRGGYGYTF; v_call: TRBV20-1; j_call: TRBJ1-2; clone_size: many; d_call: TRBD1
cdr3_nt: TGTGCCAGCAGTTTCGGTGGGGGGGGCAATGAGCAGTTCTTC; cdr3_aa: CASSFGGGGNEQFF; v_call: TRBV7-8; j_call: TRBJ2-1; clone_size: .; d_call: TRBD2
cdr3_nt: TGTGCCAGCAGCACTTTGGACAGGGGGTTAACCGGGGAGCTGTTTTTT; cdr3_aa: CASSTLDRGLTGELFF; v_call: TRBV7-9; j_call: TRBJ2-2; clone_size: few; d_call: TRBD1